This T cell receptor beta chain emerged from a study of blood T cells in healthy people across ages. Primed by a sample-barcoded 5' primer and a J-beta primer mix, a second PCR proceeded for roughly 6 to 12 cycles. TCRdb re-called the 5' RACE reads through MiXCR, storing one row per CDR3 protein. The profile shows about 1.6 million distinct CDR3 sequences, 34% of them singletons. Note on this clonotype: What it recognizes is unknown.

The study's findings and limits: Age brought a roughly linear fall in TCR beta diversity measured per million T cells. No one knew whether donors had CMV, which possibly confounded expanded clonotype changes.

The sequence derives from a woman between 25 and 40 years old in good health. Input material: blood.

CDR3 in amino acids: CASGLRLAGDHNEQFF. In DNA, the CDR3 is TGTGCCAGCGGCCTAAGACTAGCGGGGGACCACAATGAGCAGTTCTTC. The chain carries TRBV9 and TRBJ2-1; 12 nucleotides line up with TRBD2. CDR1 SGDLS and CDR2 YYNGEE come from the germline V gene. Losses at the gene ends were 7 bases for V and 5 bases for J; bases not matched to a gene: 10. The CDR3 is made up of 16 amino acids.